The rows below give T cell receptor beta chains drawn from one sample of a study of blood T cell repertoires in COVID-19. Data came from immunoSEQ multiplex PCR; TCRdb stores just in-frame clones and leaves some out. The table includes about 160,000 clones, roughly 90% detected once. Specimen: peripheral blood. These receptors were taken from a woman in her sixties or seventies with acute or convalescent COVID-19. The CDR3 runs from the conserved cysteine through the conserved F or W. The D gene is left open where the match is weak. Clone size is shown for a subset of rows, as once, few, many or a class of expanded clone.

D gene	clone size	V gene	J gene	CDR3 length	CDR3 DNA	CDR3 protein
NA	NA	TRBV4-3	TRBJ2-1	19	TGCGCCAGCAGCCAATGGCCCGCGGGGCAGGGGGGTTCCTACAATGAGCAGTTCTTC	CASSQWPAGQGGSYNEQFF
TRBD2	once	TRBV5-1	TRBJ2-7	16	TGCGCCAGCAGCTTGGGGGGACTAGCGGGAGTCTACGAGCAGTACTTC	CASSLGGLAGVYEQYF
TRBD1	NA	TRBV6-2/TRBV6-3	TRBJ2-2	16	TGTGCCAGCAGTTACTACGGGACAGGGAACACCGGGGAGCTGTTTTTT	CASSYYGTGNTGELFF
TRBD2	NA	TRBV19	TRBJ2-5	16	TGTGCCAGTAGTATAGAATCTAGCGGGGCCGAAGAGACCCAGTACTTC	CASSIESSGAEETQYF
TRBD1	NA	TRBV5-1	TRBJ1-2	15	TGCGCCAGCAGCTCCTCCGGGACAGGGGACTATGGCTACACCTTC	CASSSSGTGDYGYTF
TRBD2	NA	TRBV11-2	TRBJ2-2	15	TGTGCCAGCAGCTTAGATAGCGGGACTACCGGGGAGCTGTTTTTT	CASSLDSGTTGELFF
NA	NA	TRBV25-1	TRBJ1-4	15	TGTGCCAGCAGCCAGACCCTTACGGGGGGTGAAAAACTGTTTTTT	CASSQTLTGGEKLFF
TRBD1	NA	TRBV5-8	TRBJ1-2	14	TGTGCCAGCAGCTCAGGGGACAGTAACTATGGCTACACCTTC	CASSSGDSNYGYTF
NA	NA	TRBV18	TRBJ2-7	15	TGTGCCAGCTCACCTTTCGCCGGGACAACCTACGAGCAGTACTTC	CASSPFAGTTYEQYF
TRBD1	NA	TRBV3-1/TRBV3-2	TRBJ2-6	16	TGTGCCAGCAGCCGGGGGACAGGGGTTGGGGCCAACGTCCTGACTTTC	CASSRGTGVGANVLTF
NA	NA	TRBV10-3	TRBJ1-2	14	TGTGCCATCAGTGAGTCGGCCAGGGACTATGGCTACACCTTC	CAISESARDYGYTF
TRBD2	NA	TRBV24-1	TRBJ2-1	16	TGTGCCACCAGGGACAATAGCGGGAGTAAATACAATGAGCAGTTCTTC	CATRDNSGSKYNEQFF
TRBD1	NA	TRBV18	TRBJ1-1	16	TGTGCCAGCTCACCACGCACAGGGGGGACGAACACTGAAGCTTTCTTT	CASSPRTGGTNTEAFF
NA	NA	TRBV7-8	TRBJ1-3	17	TGTGCCAGCAGCGCCCGACAGTTCTACAGCTCTGGAAACACCATATATTTT	CASSARQFYSSGNTIYF
TRBD2	NA	TRBV5-1	TRBJ2-1	15	TGCGCCAGCAGCCCTAGCGGAAGCTCCTACAATGAGCAGTTCTTC	CASSPSGSSYNEQFF
NA	NA	TRBV9	TRBJ2-3	16	TGTGCCAGCAGCGTAGGTCCCGTGGGGCCCACAGATACGCAGTATTTT	CASSVGPVGPTDTQYF
NA	NA	TRBV7-8	TRBJ1-1	13	TGTGCCAGCAGCTTAGCCAGATACACTGAAGCTTTCTTT	CASSLARYTEAFF
TRBD2	NA	TRBV27	TRBJ2-1	15	TGTGCCAGCAGTTTAACGTCTAGCGGGTTCTATGAGCAGTTCTTC	CASSLTSSGFYEQFF
TRBD1	NA	TRBV19	TRBJ1-4	15	TGTGCCAGTAGTATGGGACAGGGGGCTAATGAAAAACTGTTTTTT	CASSMGQGANEKLFF
NA	NA	TRBV5-1	TRBJ2-1	13	TGCGCCAGCAGCTCCCGTTCCTACAATGAGCAGTTCTTC	CASSSRSYNEQFF
TRBD2	NA	TRBV6-5	TRBJ2-2	15	TGTGCCAGCAGGCCCCCTAGCGGTTCTGCCGGGGAGCTGTTTTTT	CASRPPSGSAGELFF
TRBD1	NA	TRBV19	TRBJ2-7	14	TGTGCCAGTAGTAGGATGACAGGGTCTAACGAGCAGTACTTC	CASSRMTGSNEQYF
NA	NA	TRBV7-9	TRBJ1-1	14	TGTGCCAGCAGCCAGGGAGGGGTTGACACTGAAGCTTTCTTT	CASSQGGVDTEAFF
NA	NA	TRBV19	TRBJ1-6	13	TGTGCCAGTAGTATGTCTCCGGATTCACCCCTCCACTTT	CASSMSPDSPLHF
TRBD1	NA	TRBV5-1	TRBJ2-2	14	TGCGCCAGCAGAACAGGGGTCGAAGCCGGGGAGCTGTTTTTT	CASRTGVEAGELFF
TRBD1	NA	TRBV5-4	TRBJ1-2	15	TGTGCCCTGGGGATAGGGGGCCCCGGACCTTATGGCTACACCTTC	CALGIGGPGPYGYTF
NA	NA	TRBV27	TRBJ1-2	16	TGTGCCAGCAGCAAACGCGGGACCGCCGTGGGCGATGGCTACACCTTC	CASSKRGTAVGDGYTF
TRBD1	once	TRBV7-2	TRBJ1-6	15	TGTGCCAGCAGCTCCCGGGACAGGGGGATGGCACCCCTCCACTTT	CASSSRDRGMAPLHF
NA	once	TRBV30	TRBJ1-2	13	TGTGCCTGGAGTGAGTCTAAGGGGCAAGGCTACACCTTC	CAWSESKGQGYTF
TRBD1	NA	TRBV10-3	TRBJ2-2	15	TGTGCCATCAGCGGGACAGTTTCCAGCACCGGGGAGCTGTTTTTT	CAISGTVSSTGELFF
NA	NA	TRBV14	TRBJ2-7	15	TGTGCCAGCAGCCAGACAGGCTGGGCCCTGAGCGGGCAGTACTTC	CASSQTGWALSGQYF
NA	NA	TRBV19	TRBJ2-1	13	TGTGCCAGTAGTAGTAGCAACAACAATGAGCAGTTCTTC	CASSSSNNNEQFF
TRBD2	NA	TRBV6-2/TRBV6-3	TRBJ2-3	17	TGTGCCAGCAGTTACCGGACTAGCGGGGGCCCTACAGATACGCAGTATTTT	CASSYRTSGGPTDTQYF
NA	NA	TRBV28	TRBJ1-3	16	TGTGCCAGCAGTTTTACGGGGGATCTCTCTGGAAACACCATATATTTT	CASSFTGDLSGNTIYF
TRBD1	NA	TRBV14	TRBJ2-7	15	TGTGCCAGCAGCCAACCGGGACAGGGGTTCGACGAGCAGTACTTC	CASSQPGQGFDEQYF
TRBD1	NA	TRBV11-2	TRBJ2-3	15	TGTGCCAGCAGCTTAGTACAGGGGGCCCGGCGCGAGCAGTATTTT	CASSLVQGARREQYF
NA	NA	TRBV10-3	TRBJ1-1	15	TGTGCCATCAGTGATCTGGGGGCGGGCGACACTGAAGCTTTCTTT	CAISDLGAGDTEAFF
NA	NA	TRBV5-6	TRBJ2-4	16	TGTGCCAGCAGCTTTACAGGGTCGGGGTCCAAAAACATTCAGTACTTC	CASSFTGSGSKNIQYF
NA	NA	TRBV5-4	TRBJ2-3	15	TGTGCCAGCAGCTTGTCGTCCAGGGTCACAGATACGCAGTATTTT	CASSLSSRVTDTQYF
NA	NA	TRBV24-1	TRBJ1-2	16	TGTGCCACCAGCCCCGGTTGGCAGCGGAACAACTATGGCTACACCTTC	CATSPGWQRNNYGYTF
NA	NA	TRBV6-5	TRBJ1-2	15	TGTGCCAGCAGTTTCTCTTGGGCAGCTAACTATGGCTACACCTTC	CASSFSWAANYGYTF
TRBD1	few	TRBV16	TRBJ1-1	15	TGTGCCAGCAGCCAGAGGACAGGGGGCGCCTCTGAAGCTTTCTTT	CASSQRTGGASEAFF
NA	NA	TRBV4-2	TRBJ1-5	18	TGTGCCAGCAGCCAAGATCCCGCAGGGTTATTTGGCAATCAGCCCCAGCATTTT	CASSQDPAGLFGNQPQHF
NA	NA	TRBV5-4	TRBJ2-7	15	TGTGCCAGCAGCTTACAGGGAGCTAAGGCCTACGAGCAGTACTTC	CASSLQGAKAYEQYF
TRBD1	NA	TRBV5-5	TRBJ1-4	14	TGTGCCAGCAGGCGGGACAGGGGTGTGGAAAAACTGTTTTTT	CASRRDRGVEKLFF
TRBD1	NA	TRBV6-5	TRBJ1-4	16	TGTGCCAGCAGTTACTCTGGGGACAGCTGGAATGAAAAACTGTTTTTT	CASSYSGDSWNEKLFF
TRBD1	once	TRBV5-1	TRBJ1-5	17	TGCGCCAGCAGCTTGGGACAGGGGGACCTAAACAATCAGCCCCAGCATTTT	CASSLGQGDLNNQPQHF
TRBD1	NA	TRBV18	TRBJ1-1	17	TGTGCCAGCTCACCACCCCACGGGACAGGGCGATACACTGAAGCTTTCTTT	CASSPPHGTGRYTEAFF
NA	once	TRBV6-2/TRBV6-3	TRBJ1-5	16	TGTGCCAGCAGTTACCGACAGATAGACAGGAATCAGCCCCAGCATTTT	CASSYRQIDRNQPQHF
NA	NA	TRBV6-2/TRBV6-3	TRBJ2-5	15	TGTGCCAGCAGTGGACGACAGGACCTGCAAGAGACCCAGTACTTC	CASSGRQDLQETQYF
NA	NA	TRBV4-1	TRBJ1-1	15	TGCGCCAGCAGCCAAGGGGCCGGGGTCACCGGTGAAGCTTTCTTT	CASSQGAGVTGEAFF
NA	NA	TRBV6-5	TRBJ2-3	15	TGTGCCAGCAGTTACTCGGGCTCTAGCACAGATACGCAGTATTTT	CASSYSGSSTDTQYF
NA	few	TRBV3-1/TRBV3-2	TRBJ1-5	14	TGTGCCAGCAGCCAAGACAGGGTGGGTCAGCCCCAGCATTTT	CASSQDRVGQPQHF
TRBD1	NA	TRBV7-9	TRBJ1-1	14	TGTGCCGCTACCTGGGACAGCTTGAACACTGAAGCTTTCTTT	CAATWDSLNTEAFF
TRBD1	NA	TRBV14	TRBJ2-1	16	TGTGCCAGCAGCCAACCATGGACAGGGGGTCACAATGAGCAGTTCTTC	CASSQPWTGGHNEQFF
TRBD2	NA	TRBV7-8	TRBJ2-1	16	TGTGCCAGCAGCCAGAGGACTAGCCTACTTTACAATGAGCAGTTCTTC	CASSQRTSLLYNEQFF
TRBD2	NA	TRBV24-1	TRBJ2-3	18	TGTGCCACCAGTGAGGGACTAGCGGGAGGGCCGAGCACAGATACGCAGTATTTT	CATSEGLAGGPSTDTQYF
NA	NA	TRBV6-5	TRBJ1-5	14	TGTGCCAGCAGTTATAGGAGGGGCAATCAGCCCCAGCATTTT	CASSYRRGNQPQHF
NA	NA	TRBV2	TRBJ1-4	14	TGTGCTACGCGGGGGGCGCAGCCTAATGAAAAACTGTTTTTT	CATRGAQPNEKLFF